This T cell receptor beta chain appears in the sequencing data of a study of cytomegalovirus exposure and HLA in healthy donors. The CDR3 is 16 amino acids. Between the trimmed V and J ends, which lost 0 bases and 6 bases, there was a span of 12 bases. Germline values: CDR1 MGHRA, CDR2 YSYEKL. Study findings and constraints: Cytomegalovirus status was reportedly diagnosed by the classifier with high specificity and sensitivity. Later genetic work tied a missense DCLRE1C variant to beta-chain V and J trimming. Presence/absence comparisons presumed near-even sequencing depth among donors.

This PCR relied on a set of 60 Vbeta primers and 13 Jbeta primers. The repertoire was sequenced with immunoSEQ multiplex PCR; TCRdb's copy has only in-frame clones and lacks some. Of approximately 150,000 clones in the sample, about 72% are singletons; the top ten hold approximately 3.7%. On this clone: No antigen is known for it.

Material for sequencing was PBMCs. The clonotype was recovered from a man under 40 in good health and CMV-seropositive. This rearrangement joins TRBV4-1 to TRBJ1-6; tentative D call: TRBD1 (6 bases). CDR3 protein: CASSQDGGPLNSPLHF. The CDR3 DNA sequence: TGCGCCAGCAGCCAAGACGGGGGGCCGCTTAATTCACCCCTCCACTTT.